Included here is one T cell receptor beta chain sequence, with context. This sample is drawn from a study of monozygotic twins with inflammatory bowel disease. The template switching step added UMIs that contained a 6-nucleotide sample barcode. Using TCRalpha and TCRbeta cDNA, the researchers carried out two nested PCRs that lasted around 15 and 9 cycles. Reanalyzing the 5' RACE reads, TCRdb keeps one entry per CDR3 protein, without DNA. The listing contains approximately 300,000 distinct CDR3 sequences. Per the germline V gene, CDR1 is MNHEY and CDR2 is SMNVEV (reference sequence). The CDR3 has 14 residues. Investigators extracted total RNA from whole blood and did not sort T cells.

The TCR was taken from a human donor with ulcerative colitis or Crohn's disease, or a healthy co-twin of an affected twin (not recorded which). Sequencing was carried out using blood. The chain carries TRBV27 and TRBJ1-2; checking the TCRdb D call of TRBD1 is not possible without DNA. The chain's CDR3 is CASSFLGQDYGYTF.